This T cell receptor beta chain is drawn from a study of cytotoxic CD8 clonotypes in ibrutinib-treated CLL. Study-wide context: Average yields of approximately 260,000 productive templates and approximately 94,000 productive rearrangements characterized the samples.

About this clone itself: Its cognate antigen is unknown.

The germline CDR1 and CDR2 sequences are SNHLY and FYNNEI. V was cut by 3 bases and J by 7 bases, with 6 bases left in between. The CDR3 length is 11 residues. Clones were read by immunoSEQ multiplex PCR, and TCRdb kept only the in-frame ones, dropping some. The sample gives approximately 100,000 clones, around 73% of which show up once; less than 35% is in the top ten. Findings and limits, study-wide: Sustained-remission and progressing patients were not sampled at matched times.

Approximately 1.9 micrograms of genomic DNA, which was extracted from cryopreserved PBMCs, served as the material used for the TCR beta libraries. The chain links TRBV2 to TRBJ1-1; no definite D call. The source of this sequence is a human donor with chronic lymphocytic leukemia. The source material was PBMCs, sampled after 12 months of ibrutinib treatment. CDR3 protein: CASSEAIEAFF. In DNA, the CDR3 is TGTGCCAGCAGTGAGGCTATTGAAGCTTTCTTT.